Sequencing of this T cell receptor beta chain was carried out in a study of blood T cell repertoires in COVID-19. Turning to the study itself: Material from acute and convalescent COVID-19 was sourced from the United States, Italy and Spain. The analysed material was cDNA or gDNA that came from T cells, B-cell-depleted T cells, or PBMCs.

Per the study methods: Using reference gene primer amplification, nucleated cell counts were estimated. The protocol was immunoSEQ multiplex PCR, while the TCRdb copy is restricted to in-frame clones and leaves out a portion. V, J and clone size were drawn from that table, and D and trimming were deduced from the DNA. The data contain over 85,000 clones, roughly 90% of them singletons. CDR1 is MNHEY, CDR2 SVGAGI, per germline. The V end lost 5 bases, the J end lost 3 bases, and 8 bases lay between the germline ends. The CDR3 covers 12 residues. The rearrangement uses TRBV6-5 and TRBJ2-7; possibly TRBD1 for D (5 bases). The receptor's source is a woman between 45 and 65 years old with COVID-19, enrolled during active disease. The sequenced sample consisted of peripheral blood. CDR3 region: CASSIDSYEQYF. The CDR3 DNA sequence: TGTGCCAGCAGTATCGACAGCTACGAGCAGTACTTC.